The 21 T cell receptor beta chains reported below all come from one sample, sequenced in a study of CD8+CD57+ T cells in acquired aplastic anemia. Using genomic DNA as the template, TCR beta VDJ and CDR3 profiling was carried out. TCRdb analysed the reads with MiXCR anew, one entry per CDR3 protein. The sample yields about 190,000 distinct CDR3 sequences, about three fifths seen once. Specimen: sorted CD4+, CD8+, or CD8+CD57+ T cells (not recorded which) from PBMCs. The receptors originated from a human donor with severe aplastic anemia or a healthy control (not recorded which).

This clonotype was picked up a small number of times. V is TRBV5-5 and J is TRBJ2-7, with unresolved D. The CDR3 contains 11 residues. Trimming pared 4 bases from V and 7 bases from J, leaving 9 bases between. Germline CDR1 and CDR2: SGHKS and YYEKEE (reference sequence). CDR3 in DNA: TGTGCCAGCAGCGGGAACAAAGAGCAGTACTTC. Translation: CASSGNKEQYF.

V gene TRBV19 combines with J gene TRBJ1-2; TRBD1 is a possible D gene (5 bases). This CDR3 has 12 residues. Germline CDR1 is LNHDA and CDR2 is SQIVND (reference sequence). Trimming left V 1 base short and J 7 bases short, with 7 bases between. CDR3 nucleotides: TGTGCCAGTAGTATAGTTCAGGGTGGCTACACCTTC. Amino acids: CASSIVQGGYTF.

Concerning this clonotype itself: Without the conserved terminal phenylalanine or tryptophan, this CDR3 likely stems from a read error. This chain joins TRBV7-8 and TRBJ1-2; D gene ambiguous. The CDR3 runs to 13 residues. The germline V gene encodes CDR1 SGHVS and CDR2 FQNEAQ. CDR3 sequence: CASRGPAKYGYTV. The CDR3 DNA reads as TGTGCCAGCAGAGGCCCCGCTAAATATGGCTACACCGTC.

The chain has TRBV7-3 and TRBJ1-3; TRBD1 matches 7 bases. The germline V gene encodes CDR1 SGHTA and CDR2 FQGTGA. CDR3 length: 14 residues. V trimming: 5 bases; J trimming: 7 bases; junction bases outside the gene matches: 8. CDR3 in DNA: TGTGCCAGCAGCCGCCTGGGGACAGCGAACACCATATATTTT. Its translation: CASSRLGTANTIYF. The complete variable domain, with remaining parts taken from reference TRBV7-3 and TRBJ1-3, reads GAGVSQTPSNKVTEKGKYVELRCDPISGHTALYWYRQSLGQGPEFLIYFQGTGAADDSGLPNDRFFAVRPEGSVSTLKIQRTERGDSAVYLCASSRLGTANTIYFGEGSWLTVV.

This clonotype has just a few counts. V is TRBV5-1 and J is TRBJ2-7, with TRBD1 matching over 8 bases. Germline V gene data show CDR1 as SGHRS and CDR2 as YFSETQ. The junction had 5 bases not matched to a gene; V was cut back by 0 bases and J by 6 bases. This CDR3 contains 14 residues. In nucleotides, the CDR3 is TGCGCCAGCAGCTTGGATCGGACAGGGTTCGAGCAGTACTTC. Its translation: CASSLDRTGFEQYF.

This chain joins TRBV24-1 and TRBJ2-3, with 13 bases that match TRBD2. Unmatched junction bases numbered 3, after V lost 1 base and J lost 3 bases. There are 17 residues in the CDR3. Germline V lookup: CDR1 KGHDR, CDR2 SFDVKD. The CDR3 here is CATSDLSTSGGTDTQYF. The CDR3 DNA is TGTGCCACCAGTGATTTATCGACTAGCGGGGGGACAGATACGCAGTATTTT.

The chain carries TRBV6-5 and TRBJ1-6; tentatively, D is TRBD1 (5 bases). Trimming pared 8 bases from V and 7 bases from J, leaving 12 bases between. The CDR3 consists of 13 residues. Per germline, CDR1 MNHEY and CDR2 SVGAGI. The CDR3 bases are TGTGCCAGCGCGATGACAGTCAATTCACCCCTCCACTTT. Its protein is CASAMTVNSPLHF.

This clonotype came up once. V usage is TRBV20-1 and J usage is TRBJ2-7, with TRBD2 matching 7 bases. With V trimmed by 0 bases and J by 3 bases, 5 bases remained unmatched. The germline CDR1 and CDR2 sequences are DFQATT and SNEGSKA (reference sequence). This CDR3 has 14 amino acids. This CDR3 reads CSARDSASGYEQYF. The CDR3 region has the DNA TGCAGTGCTAGAGATAGCGCTAGCGGCTACGAGCAGTACTTC.

This clonotype came up once. V usage is TRBV2 and J usage is TRBJ2-5; tentative D call: TRBD1 (9 bases). The germline CDR1 and CDR2 sequences are SNHLY and FYNNEI. This CDR3 has 16 residues. V dropped 8 bases and J dropped 5 bases, with 24 bases sitting between them. CDR3 DNA: TGTGCCAGCGGGACTAGGCCGGGACAGGGATTTGAGACCCAGTACTTC. Residues: CASGTRPGQGFETQYF.

J is TRBJ1-5 and V is TRBV2, with D possibly being TRBD1 (6 bases). The CDR3 consists of 14 residues. Between the trimmed V and J ends, which lost 8 bases and 6 bases, there was a span of 17 bases. Germline assignment: CDR1 SNHLY and CDR2 FYNNEI. The CDR3 protein is CASLQDRKGQPQHF. In nucleotides, the CDR3 is TGTGCCAGCCTACAGGACAGAAAGGGTCAGCCCCAGCATTTT.

The chain combines TRBV29-1 with TRBJ2-6; the D gene is possibly TRBD1 (5 bases). The CDR3 is 13 residues long. Germline-derived CDR1 and CDR2 are SQVTM and ANQGSEA. The V end lost 4 bases, the J end lost 2 bases, and 6 bases lay between the germline ends. As DNA, the CDR3 is TGCAGCGTTGCAGGGACTGGGGCCAACGTCCTGACTTTC. Residues: CSVAGTGANVLTF.

On this clonotype itself: The junction and the germline gene differ at one end; a read error may be behind it. The chain employs TRBV24-1 and TRBJ2-7; tentatively, D is TRBD1 (7 bases). Per the germline V gene, CDR1 is KGHDR and CDR2 is SFDVKD. This CDR3 region has 15 residues. The CDR3 region has the DNA TGTGCCGCCAGTGACCGCAGGGGGGCGTTTTACGAGCAGTACTTC. This sequence encodes CAASDRRGAFYEQYF.

This clonotype came up a few times. V usage is TRBV20-1 and J usage is TRBJ1-6; D not certain. Germline V CDR1 and CDR2: DFQATT, SNEGSKA (reference sequence). V was shortened by 5 bases and J by 5 bases, with 7 bases between the two germline ends. The length of the CDR3 is 12 residues. The chain's CDR3 is CSAVGNNSPLHF. In nucleotides, the CDR3 is TGCAGTGCTGTGGGAAATAATTCACCCCTCCACTTT.

Many counts were recorded for this clonotype. The V call is TRBV5-8, the J call TRBJ1-1, with D unclear. The CDR3 sequence is 14 residues long. The germline V gene has CDR1 SGHTS and CDR2 YDEGEE. Trimming stripped 2 bases from V and 7 bases from J, with 15 bases between. CDR3 coding DNA: TGTGCCAGCAGCTTACCCGGCAGGTCGGATGAAGCTTTCTTT. It is translated as CASSLPGRSDEAFF.

The gene calls are TRBV19 and TRBJ2-7, with D possibly called TRBD1 or TRBD2 (5 bases each). This CDR3 spans 12 amino acids. Per the germline V gene, CDR1 is LNHDA and CDR2 is SQIVND (reference sequence). V dropped 6 bases and J dropped 2 bases, with 8 bases sitting between them. Written as DNA, the CDR3 is TGTGCCAGTAGGGGGGACCCCTACGAGCAGTACTTC. Protein: CASRGDPYEQYF.

About this clonotype: This CDR3 fails to terminate in the conserved phenylalanine or tryptophan, so it likely reflects a read error. CDR3 nucleotides: TGTGCCAGTAGTATTCTAGTCCCGACAGGGGAAGGCTACACCTTA. Translated, it gives CASSILVPTGEGYTL. The chain has TRBV19 and TRBJ1-2; TRBD1 matches 8 bases. Trimming at V came to 3 bases and at J to 8 bases, leaving 11 bases not matched to a gene. The CDR3 has 15 amino acids. Germline CDR1 is LNHDA and CDR2 is SQIVND (reference sequence).

At least ten counts were recorded for this clonotype. This sequence joins TRBV20-1 and TRBJ2-3; 13 bases are a match to TRBD2. Trimming took 5 bases from V and 6 from J; bases not matched to a gene: 11. The germline gives CDR1 DFQATT, CDR2 SNEGSKA (reference sequence). The CDR3 is 16 residues long. In nucleotides, the CDR3 is TGCAGTGCTGATCTCACTAGCGGGGGGGCCCCGGATACGCAGTATTTT. Its translation is CSADLTSGGAPDTQYF.

Many counts were recorded for this clonotype. A junction end diverges from the germline sequence, so it may reflect a read error. The rearrangement links TRBV11-2 to TRBJ1-2; 10 nucleotides align to TRBD1. The CDR3 has 15 amino acids. Germline CDR1 is SGHAT and CDR2 is FQNNGV. CDR3 bases: TGTGCCAGCAGCCTAGACAGGGGGCCTGGCTATGGCTACACCTTC. Protein sequence: CASSLDRGPGYGYTF.

The count of this clonotype is one. The junction and the germline gene differ at one end; a read error may be behind it. The J gene is TRBJ2-7, the V gene TRBV5-5; 9 nucleotides match TRBD2. The germline CDR1 and CDR2 sequences are SGHKS and YYEKEE (reference sequence). The CDR3 spans 15 residues. In DNA, the CDR3 is TGCGCCAGCAGCTTAACTAGCGGGCGAACCTACGAGCAGTACTTC. Its protein product is CASSLTSGRTYEQYF.

This clonotype has a count of ten or more. The rearrangement joins TRBV6-6 to TRBJ1-1; a weak D match, TRBD1 (5 bases). V was clipped by 7 bases and J by 0 bases, with 15 bases between them. Germline CDR1 reads MNHNY; CDR2 reads SVGAGI (reference sequence). This CDR3 has 15 residues. This chain's CDR3 is CASKNNRGLNTEAFF. The CDR3 coding sequence is TGTGCCAGCAAAAACAATCGGGGCCTGAACACTGAAGCTTTCTTT.

The chain couples TRBV19 to TRBJ1-6; D remains unclear. Per the germline V gene, CDR1 is LNHDA and CDR2 is SQIVND (reference sequence). The CDR3 is 14 residues long. The V end lost 3 bases, the J end lost 5 bases, and 8 bases lay between the germline ends. DNA of the CDR3: TGTGCCAGTAGTATCGGAGGGAATAATTCACCCCTCCACTTT. Amino acids: CASSIGGNNSPLHF. Complete variable domain (other parts from reference TRBV19 and TRBJ1-6): DGGITQSPKYLFRKEGQNVTLSCEQNLNHDAMYWYRQDPGQGLRLIYYSQIVNDFQKGDIAEGYSVSREKKESFPLTVTSAQKNPTAFYLCASSIGGNNSPLHFGNGTRLTVT.